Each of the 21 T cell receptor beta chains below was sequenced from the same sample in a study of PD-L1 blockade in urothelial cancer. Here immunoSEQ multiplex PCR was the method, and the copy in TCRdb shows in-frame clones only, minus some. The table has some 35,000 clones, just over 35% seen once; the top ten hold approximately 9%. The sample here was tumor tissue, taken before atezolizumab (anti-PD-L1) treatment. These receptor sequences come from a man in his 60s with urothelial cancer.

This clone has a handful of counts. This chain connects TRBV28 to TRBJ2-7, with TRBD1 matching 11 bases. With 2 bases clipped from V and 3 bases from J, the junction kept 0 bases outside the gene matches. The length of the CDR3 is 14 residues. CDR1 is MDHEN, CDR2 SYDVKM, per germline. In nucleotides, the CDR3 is TGTGCCAGCAGTTTAGGGACAGGGGGCTACGAGCAGTACTTC. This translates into CASSLGTGGYEQYF.

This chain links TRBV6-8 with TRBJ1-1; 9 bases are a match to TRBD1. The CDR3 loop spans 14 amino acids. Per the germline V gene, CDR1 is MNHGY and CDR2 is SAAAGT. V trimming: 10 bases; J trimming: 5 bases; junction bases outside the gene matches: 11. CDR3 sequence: CAISTGGARTEAFF. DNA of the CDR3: TGTGCCATCAGCACAGGGGGCGCGAGAACTGAAGCTTTCTTT.

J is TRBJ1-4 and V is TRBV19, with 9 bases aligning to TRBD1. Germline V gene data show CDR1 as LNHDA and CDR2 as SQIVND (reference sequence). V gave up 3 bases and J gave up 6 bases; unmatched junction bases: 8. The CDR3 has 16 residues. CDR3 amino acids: CASSMGTGGTHEKLFF. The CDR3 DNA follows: TGTGCCAGTAGTATGGGTACAGGGGGCACCCATGAAAAACTGTTTTTT.

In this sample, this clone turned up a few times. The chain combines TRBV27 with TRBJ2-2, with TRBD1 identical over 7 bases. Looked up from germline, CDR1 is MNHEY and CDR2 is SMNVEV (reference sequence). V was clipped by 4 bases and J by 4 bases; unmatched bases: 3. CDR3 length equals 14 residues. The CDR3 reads CASSSGQITGELFF. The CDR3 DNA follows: TGTGCCAGCAGTTCGGGACAGATCACCGGGGAGCTGTTTTTT.

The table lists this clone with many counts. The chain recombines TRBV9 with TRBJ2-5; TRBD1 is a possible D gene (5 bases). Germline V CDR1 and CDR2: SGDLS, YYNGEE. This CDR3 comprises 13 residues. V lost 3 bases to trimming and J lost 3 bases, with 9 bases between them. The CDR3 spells CASSEYRKETQYF. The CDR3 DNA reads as TGTGCCAGCAGCGAATACAGGAAAGAGACCCAGTACTTC.

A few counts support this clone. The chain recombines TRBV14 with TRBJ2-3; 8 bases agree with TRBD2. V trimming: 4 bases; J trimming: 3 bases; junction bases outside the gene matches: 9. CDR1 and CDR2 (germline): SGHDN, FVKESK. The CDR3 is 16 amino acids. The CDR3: CASSRVSGSRTDTQYF. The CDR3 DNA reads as TGTGCCAGCAGCCGCGTCAGCGGGAGTAGGACAGATACGCAGTATTTT.

The CDR3 loop is CASSASRSSNYGYTF. The CDR3, as DNA: TGTGCCAGCAGTGCCAGCCGATCTTCTAACTATGGCTACACCTTC. The chain joins TRBV6-8 to TRBJ1-2; D remains unclear. The CDR3 is made up of 15 amino acids. Germline V gene lookup returns CDR1 MNHGY and CDR2 SAAAGT. Trimming removed 5 bases at V and 0 bases at J, with 13 bases between.

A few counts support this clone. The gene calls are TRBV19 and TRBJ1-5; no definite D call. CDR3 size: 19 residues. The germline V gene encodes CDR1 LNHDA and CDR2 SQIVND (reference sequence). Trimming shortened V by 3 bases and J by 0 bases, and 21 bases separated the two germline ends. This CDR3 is CASSIRALPHAYSNQPQHF. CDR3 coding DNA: TGTGCCAGTAGTATTAGGGCATTGCCGCATGCTTATAGCAATCAGCCCCAGCATTTT. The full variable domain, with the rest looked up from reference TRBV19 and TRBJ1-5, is DGGITQSPKYLFRKEGQNVTLSCEQNLNHDAMYWYRQDPGQGLRLIYYSQIVNDFQKGDIAEGYSVSREKKESFPLTVTSAQKNPTAFYLCASSIRALPHAYSNQPQHFGDGTRLSIL.

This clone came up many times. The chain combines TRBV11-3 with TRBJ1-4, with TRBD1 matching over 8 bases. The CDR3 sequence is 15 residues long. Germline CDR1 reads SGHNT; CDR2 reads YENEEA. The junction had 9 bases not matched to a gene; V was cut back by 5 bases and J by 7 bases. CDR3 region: CASSSGQGRGEKLFF. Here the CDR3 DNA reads TGTGCCAGCAGCAGCGGACAGGGACGGGGTGAAAAACTGTTTTTT.

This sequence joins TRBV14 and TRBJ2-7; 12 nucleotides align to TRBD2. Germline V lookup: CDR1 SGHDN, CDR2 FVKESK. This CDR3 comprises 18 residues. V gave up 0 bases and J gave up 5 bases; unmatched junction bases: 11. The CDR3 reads CASSQEASGRAVFDEQYF. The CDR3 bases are TGTGCCAGCAGCCAAGAAGCTAGCGGGAGGGCAGTCTTCGACGAGCAGTACTTC.

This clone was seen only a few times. CDR3 DNA sequence: TGTGCCAGCAGTGGCTTTTACAGTAACTCTGGAAACACCATATATTTT. This encodes CASSGFYSNSGNTIYF. The gene calls are TRBV6-7 and TRBJ1-3, with unresolved D. TRBV6-7 is designated an ORF whose function remains uncertain. V was cut by 5 bases and J by 0 bases, with 14 bases left in between. The CDR3 sequence is 16 residues long.

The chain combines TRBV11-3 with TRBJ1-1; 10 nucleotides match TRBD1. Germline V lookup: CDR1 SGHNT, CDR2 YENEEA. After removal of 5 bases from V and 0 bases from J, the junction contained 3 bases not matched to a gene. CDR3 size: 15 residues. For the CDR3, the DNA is TGTGCCAGCAGCCACGGACAGGGGGTGAACACTGAAGCTTTCTTT. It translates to CASSHGQGVNTEAFF.

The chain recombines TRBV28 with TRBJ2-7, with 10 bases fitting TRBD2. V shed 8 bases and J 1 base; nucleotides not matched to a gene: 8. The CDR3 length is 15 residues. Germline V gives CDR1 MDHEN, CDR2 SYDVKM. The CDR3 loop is CASEPPSGSSYEQYF. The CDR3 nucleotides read TGTGCCAGCGAACCCCCTAGCGGGAGTTCCTACGAGCAGTACTTC.

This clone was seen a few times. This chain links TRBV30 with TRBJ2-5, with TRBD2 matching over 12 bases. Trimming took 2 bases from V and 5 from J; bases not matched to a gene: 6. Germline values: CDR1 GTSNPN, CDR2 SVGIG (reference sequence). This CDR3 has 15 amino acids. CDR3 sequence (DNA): TGTGCCTGGAGTTGGACTAGCGGGGTCCAGGAGACCCAGTACTTC. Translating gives CAWSWTSGVQETQYF.

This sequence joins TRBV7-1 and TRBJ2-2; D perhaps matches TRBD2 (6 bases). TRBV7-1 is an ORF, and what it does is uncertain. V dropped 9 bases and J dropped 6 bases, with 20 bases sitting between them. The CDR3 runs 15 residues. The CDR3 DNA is TGTGCCAGTAGCCATGGGGGACTCCTCCCCGGGGAGCTGTTTTTT. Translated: CASSHGGLLPGELFF.

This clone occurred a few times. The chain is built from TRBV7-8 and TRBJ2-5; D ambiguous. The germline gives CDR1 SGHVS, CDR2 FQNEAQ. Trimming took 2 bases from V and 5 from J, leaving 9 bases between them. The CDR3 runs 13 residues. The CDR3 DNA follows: TGTGCCAGCAGCTTAAGAATCCAGGAGACCCAGTACTTC. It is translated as CASSLRIQETQYF.

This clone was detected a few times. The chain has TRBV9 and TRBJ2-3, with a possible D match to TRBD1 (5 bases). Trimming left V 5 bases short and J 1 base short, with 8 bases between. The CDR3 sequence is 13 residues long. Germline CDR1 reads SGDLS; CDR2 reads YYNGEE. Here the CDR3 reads CASSPQGTDTQYF. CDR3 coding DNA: TGTGCCAGCAGTCCACAGGGCACAGATACGCAGTATTTT. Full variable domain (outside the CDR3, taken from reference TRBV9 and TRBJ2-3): DSGVTQTPKHLITATGQRVTLRCSPRSGDLSVYWYQQSLDQGLQFLIQYYNGEERAKGNILERFSAQQFPDLHSELNLSSLELGDSALYFCASSPQGTDTQYFGPGTRLTVL.

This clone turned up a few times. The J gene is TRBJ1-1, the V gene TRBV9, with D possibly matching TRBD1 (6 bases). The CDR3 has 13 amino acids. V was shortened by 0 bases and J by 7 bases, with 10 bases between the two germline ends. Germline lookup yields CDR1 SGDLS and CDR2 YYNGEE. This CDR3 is CASSVAGGGEAFF. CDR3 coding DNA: TGTGCCAGCAGCGTAGCCGGGGGCGGTGAAGCTTTCTTT. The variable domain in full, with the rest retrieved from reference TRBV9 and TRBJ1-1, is DSGVTQTPKHLITATGQRVTLRCSPRSGDLSVYWYQQSLDQGLQFLIQYYNGEERAKGNILERFSAQQFPDLHSELNLSSLELGDSALYFCASSVAGGGEAFFGQGTRLTVV.

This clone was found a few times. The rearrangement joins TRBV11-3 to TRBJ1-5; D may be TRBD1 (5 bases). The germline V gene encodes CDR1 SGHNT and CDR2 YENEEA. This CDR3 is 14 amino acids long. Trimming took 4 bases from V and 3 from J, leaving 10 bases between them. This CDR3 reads CASSSWGTNQPQHF. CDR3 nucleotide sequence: TGTGCCAGCAGCTCCTGGGGCACCAATCAGCCCCAGCATTTT.

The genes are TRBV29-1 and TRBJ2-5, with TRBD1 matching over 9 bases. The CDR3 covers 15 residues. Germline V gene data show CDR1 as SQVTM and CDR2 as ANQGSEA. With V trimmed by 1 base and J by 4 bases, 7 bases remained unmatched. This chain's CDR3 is CSVEVRGDRVETQYF. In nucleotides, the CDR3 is TGCAGCGTTGAAGTTCGGGGGGACAGGGTAGAGACCCAGTACTTC.

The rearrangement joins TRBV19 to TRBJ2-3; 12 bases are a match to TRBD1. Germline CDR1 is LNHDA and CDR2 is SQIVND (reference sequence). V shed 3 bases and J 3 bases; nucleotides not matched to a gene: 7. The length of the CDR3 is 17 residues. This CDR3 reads CASSIRDRGLTTDTQYF. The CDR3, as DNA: TGTGCCAGTAGTATCCGGGACAGGGGGCTTACTACAGATACGCAGTATTTT.